This TCR beta chain was sequenced for a study of CD8 T cells in Susac syndrome. TEMRA cells were FACS-enriched, with CD8+ and CD4+ T cells isolated negatively. CDR3 size: 15 residues. Germline lookup yields CDR1 MNHEY and CDR2 SVGEGT. Trimming shortened V by 0 bases and J by 7 bases, and 13 bases separated the two germline ends. After extraction with the RNeasy kit, about 0.5 to 1 ug of the RNA was reverse transcribed using random hexamers. The amplification used immunoSEQ multiplex PCR on TCR beta CDR3; it spanned 54 Vbeta and 13 Jbeta. Each CDR3 protein gets one entry after TCRdb re-called the immunoSEQ multiplex PCR reads with MiXCR. The table has 120,000 to 150,000 distinct CDR3 sequences, roughly 94% seen once.

Sequencing input: CD8+ T cells from PBMCs. This clonotype originated in a human donor in good health. The gene calls are TRBV6-2 or TRBV6-3 and TRBJ1-5, with TRBD1 as a possible D gene (5 bases). CDR3 amino acids: CASSYSGGARQPQHF. CDR3 sequence (DNA): TGTGCCAGCAGTTACTCCGGAGGGGCAAGGCAGCCCCAGCATTTT.